The sequence of this T cell receptor beta chain was determined in a study of identifying expanded T cells in peripheral blood. Sequencing was performed with immunoSEQ multiplex PCR; in TCRdb, only in-frame clones are kept and a portion is missing. The sample includes tens of thousands of clones, approximately 82% of them seen just once. Only one count was recorded for this clone. The CDR3 spans 14 residues. Germline loops: CDR1 SGHAT, CDR2 FQNNGV. Trimming at V came to 4 bases and at J to 6 bases, leaving 8 bases not matched to a gene. The sequence was collected from a person aged 18-70 years in good health. The specimen sequenced was blood. This chain links TRBV11-2 with TRBJ2-5; 7 bases map to TRBD1. The CDR3 protein is CASSSPGQRQTQYF. In DNA, the CDR3 is TGTGCCAGCAGCTCGCCGGGACAGCGGCAGACCCAGTACTTC.